The sequence of this TCR beta chain was determined in a study of Ad26.COV2.S vaccination and SARS-CoV-2 variants. Germline V gene data show CDR1 as LGHNA and CDR2 as YSLEER. With 4 bases clipped from V and 2 bases from J, the junction kept 13 bases outside the gene matches. The CDR3 totals 18 residues. Generated by immunoSEQ multiplex PCR, the TCRdb table keeps only in-frame clones and is missing some. The sample consists of approximately 400,000 clones, about 85% of them appearing once. To note about this clone: The antigen remains unidentified.

Overall study findings and caveats: Spike-specific responses of CD8+ and CD4+ T cells were reported to display substantial breadth after vaccination.

Treatment here: around 19 received Ad26.COV2.S at low or high dose, single or two shots; about five received placebo; per-sample allocation not given. Sampling occurred on day 63 after the first vaccine or placebo injection. The source material was peripheral blood, sampled in a trial of Ad26.COV2.S vaccine versus placebo. The clonotype comes from a person aged 18-65 years who received the Ad26.COV2.S COVID-19 vaccine or a placebo. This chain joins TRBV4-3 and TRBJ1-2; 10 positions agree with TRBD1. The CDR3 loop reads CASSPTTSGTGANYGYTF. In DNA, the CDR3 is TGCGCCAGCAGCCCCACTACCTCCGGGACAGGGGCCAACTATGGCTACACCTTC.